This T cell receptor beta chain was captured in a study of molecular identifiers for immune sequencing clone quantification. Study conclusions and caveats: In naive cells, clones above 20 RNA copies held under 1% of molecules, whereas in effector cells they held over 98%.

TCRdb itself ran the PCR reads through MiXCR, one entry per CDR3 protein. The profile covers approximately 100,000 distinct CDR3 sequences, with 36% appearing a single time and about 4.2% taken by the ten largest. The V end lost 5 bases, the J end lost 0 bases, and 7 bases lay between the germline ends. The length of the CDR3 is 13 residues. Points on this clonotype: Its antigen is still unknown.

V usage is TRBV12-3 or TRBV12-4 and J usage is TRBJ1-2, with unresolved D. This TCR was recovered from a human donor in good health. Some libraries in this study had Jurkat cell RNA spiked in. The sequenced sample consisted of naive CD8+ T cells from blood, with Jurkat cell RNA spiked in. As for subset: FACS-sorted CD8+CD4-CCR7+CD45RA+ naive T cells. DNA of the CDR3: TGTGCCAGCAGTATGGCACCTAACTATGGCTACACCTTC. Amino acid sequence: CASSMAPNYGYTF.